This T cell receptor (beta chain) was observed in a study of blood T cell repertoires in COVID-19 (dated by TCRdb to the early 2020s). A note on the overall study: Samples covering the acute and convalescent phases of COVID-19 were provided by collaborators in the United States, Italy and Spain. The prospective study material was composed of cDNA or gDNA derived from T cells, B-cell-depleted T cells, or PBMCs. The dataset comprised deeply sampled blood TCRbeta repertoires from subjects exposed to, actively infected with, or recovered from COVID-19. A freely available public database, intended as a resource for researchers studying the immune response to SARS-CoV-2, is where the repertoires were released. Samples came from the ongoing ImmuneRACE study (first 160 participants) plus 1,254 subjects from 6 global collaborators. A de-identified subject ID, COVID-19 status, age in years and sex were almost always included in the sample metadata. HLA class I and class II types, where available, came from metadata supplied by the sample provider rather than from assay-based typing.

CDR3 length: 14 amino acids, cysteine to phenylalanine. Solely the CDR3 DNA is kept, with 42 bases framed from the first base. At the junction V is shortened by 6 bases and J by 4 bases, with 13 bases in between. Per the germline V gene, MDHEN is the CDR1 and SYDVKM is the CDR2. This clone was observed a handful of times. Its antigen is unknown. Base qualities are not at hand, and no much larger clone is one base apart. Each collaborating institution followed its own protocols to collect whole blood in K2EDTA tubes. For TCRbeta analysis, collaborators shipped samples as frozen whole blood, isolated PBMCs, or DNA extracted from either of those sample types. The immunoSEQ Assay, a bias-controlled multiplex PCR, was used to amplify TCRbeta CDR3 regions from genomic DNA. The study's processing was this. Within the assay, amplification of reference gene primers was used to estimate how many nucleated cells each sample contained. To quantify the absolute abundance of each unique TCRbeta CDR3 rearrangement, sequence reads were collapsed and filtered. Productive Simpson clonality was computed per sample as the square root of Simpson's diversity index over productive rearrangements. TCRdb's version of the immuneACCESS table is confined to in-frame rearrangements and falls short of the full clone set. An unresolved V gene accounts for under half of the shortfall where checked; the remainder is of unknown origin. V, J and clone size were drawn from that table, and D and trimming were deduced from the DNA. This sample holds under 500,000 clones; around 88% were observed only once. The ten largest make up 4% to 5.5% of the sample.

The paper as a whole reports these results and caveats: How much clinical and demographic metadata was included differed by source and by participant, and the metadata was provided uncurated.

The TCR was taken from a young woman with acute or convalescent COVID-19. Sequencing was performed on peripheral blood. Recombination connected TRBV28 to TRBJ1-3, and possibly TRBD1, on 6 matching bases. The CDR3 here reads CASSRQDYGNTIYF. The DNA reads TGTGCCAGCAGCCGACAGGATTACGGAAACACCATATATTTT.